Following are 3 T cell receptor beta chains from one sample sequenced in a study of blood T cell repertoires in COVID-19. TCRdb's copy holds only in-frame clones and misses some; the assay was immunoSEQ multiplex PCR. The table records about 280,000 clones, around 87% of them present only once. The sequenced sample was PBMCs or T cells enriched from blood (not recorded which). These receptors all come from a woman in her late teens or twenties with acute COVID-19.

This chain uses TRBV2 with TRBJ2-2; the D gene is possibly TRBD2 (5 bases). Germline loops: CDR1 SNHLY, CDR2 FYNNEI. The CDR3 consists of 15 residues. V lost 10 bases and J 1 base, leaving 16 bases between the germline ends. The chain's CDR3 is CAIPRSGLNTGELFF. The CDR3, as DNA: TGTGCCATCCCTCGCAGCGGTTTGAACACCGGGGAGCTGTTTTTT.

The chain joins TRBV13 to TRBJ2-7, with TRBD2 matching 7 bases. V lost 0 bases and J lost 3; bases outside the gene matches: 11. The CDR3 spans 17 residues. Per germline, CDR1 PRHDT and CDR2 FYEKMQ (reference sequence). CDR3 sequence: CASSLGLLAGAHYEQYF. DNA for the CDR3: TGTGCCAGCAGCTTAGGGTTGTTAGCGGGTGCCCACTACGAGCAGTACTTC. The variable domain in full, completed from reference TRBV13 and TRBJ2-7, reads AAGVIQSPRHLIKEKRETATLKCYPIPRHDTVYWYQQGPGQDPQFLISFYEKMQSDKGSIPDRFSAQQFSDYHSELNMSSLELGDSALYFCASSLGLLAGAHYEQYFGPGTRLTVT.

The table lists this clone with a count of one. The gene calls are TRBV19 and TRBJ2-5; 11 nucleotides line up with TRBD2. CDR1 and CDR2 from the germline V gene are LNHDA and SQIVND (reference sequence). The CDR3 is 16 amino acids. Trimming at V came to 4 bases and at J to 2 bases, leaving 6 bases not matched to a gene. CDR3 sequence (DNA): TGTGCCAGTAGTAAAGGTGGGACTAGCGGACAAGAGACCCAGTACTTC. Encoded protein: CASSKGGTSGQETQYF.